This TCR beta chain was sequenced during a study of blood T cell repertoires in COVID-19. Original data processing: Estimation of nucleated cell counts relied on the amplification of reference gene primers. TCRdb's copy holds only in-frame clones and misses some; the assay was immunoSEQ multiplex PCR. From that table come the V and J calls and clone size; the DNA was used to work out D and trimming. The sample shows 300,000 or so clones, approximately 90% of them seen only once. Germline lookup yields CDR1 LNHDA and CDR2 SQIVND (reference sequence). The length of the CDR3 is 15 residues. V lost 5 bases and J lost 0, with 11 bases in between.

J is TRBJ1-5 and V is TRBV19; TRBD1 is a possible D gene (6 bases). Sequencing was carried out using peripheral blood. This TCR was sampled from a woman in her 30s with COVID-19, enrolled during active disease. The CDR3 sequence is CASSDQGYSNQPQHF. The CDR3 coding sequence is TGTGCCAGTAGTGATCAGGGGTATAGCAATCAGCCCCAGCATTTT.